The 26 T cell receptor beta chains given below trace back to one sample, sequenced in a study of blood T cell repertoires in COVID-19. Profiling relied on immunoSEQ multiplex PCR, and the TCRdb table lists in-frame clones only, not all of them. Altogether around 250,000 clones are present, around four fifths being singletons, with the ten largest covering roughly 5.7%. The sequenced sample was peripheral blood. The receptor source for this set is a man aged 80 or over with acute or convalescent COVID-19.

The J gene is TRBJ2-5, the V gene TRBV19; 8 bases line up with TRBD1. The length of the CDR3 is 14 residues. Germline V gene data show CDR1 as LNHDA and CDR2 as SQIVND (reference sequence). After removal of 6 bases from V and 1 base from J, the junction contained 4 bases not matched to a gene. CDR3 DNA: TGTGCCAGTAGGGCGACAGGGGTCCAAGAGACCCAGTACTTC. Protein: CASRATGVQETQYF.

The chain uses TRBV7-2 and TRBJ1-5; TRBD1 might be the D (6 bases). V was pared by 5 bases and J by 7 bases, with 18 bases between. The CDR3 has 15 amino acids. CDR1 is SGHTA and CDR2 is FQGNSA in the germline V gene. CDR3 amino acids: CASSPTLGAGQPQHF. CDR3 coding DNA: TGTGCCAGCAGCCCTACATTGGGGGCCGGGCAGCCCCAGCATTTT.

The CDR3 region is CASSLEPGLINQPQHF. The CDR3 DNA is TGTGCCAGCAGCTTAGAACCGGGACTTATCAATCAGCCCCAGCATTTT. The rearrangement links TRBV28 to TRBJ1-5; D perhaps matches TRBD1 (5 bases). This CDR3 is 16 amino acids long. The V gene's germline CDR1 is MDHEN and CDR2 SYDVKM. V lost 6 bases and J lost 3, with 18 bases in between.

This chain uses TRBV18 with TRBJ1-3, with no clear D. The germline gives CDR1 KGHSH, CDR2 LQKENI. The CDR3 totals 14 residues. Trimming removed 8 bases at V and 0 bases at J, with 11 bases between. CDR3 loop: CASLPRDSGNTIYF. The CDR3, as DNA: TGTGCCAGCCTGCCACGGGACTCTGGAAACACCATATATTTT.

DNA of the CDR3: TGTGCCAGCTCACCCCAGCGGAGCGCGAACACCGGGGAGCTGTTTTTT. Translated, it gives CASSPQRSANTGELFF. The rearrangement links TRBV18 to TRBJ2-2; a possible D gene is TRBD2 (5 bases). This CDR3 contains 16 residues. Looked up from germline, CDR1 is KGHSH and CDR2 is LQKENI. Trimming removed 3 bases at V and 0 bases at J, with 11 bases between.

The genes are TRBV29-1 and TRBJ2-1, with 8 bases lining up with TRBD2. Germline loops: CDR1 SQVTM, CDR2 ANQGSEA. Germline trimming cut 4 bases from V and 0 bases from J; bases unmatched to any gene: 23. The CDR3 length is 21 residues. CDR3 DNA sequence: TGCAGCGTTGGGCCGATTGCGGAAGCGGGAGCCCGGACTCTCTCCTACAATGAGCAGTTCTTC. The encoded protein is CSVGPIAEAGARTLSYNEQFF.

The V and J genes are TRBV5-1 and TRBJ1-1; D possibly corresponds to TRBD1 (5 bases). There are 15 residues in the CDR3. Trimming removed 6 bases from V and 4 bases from J, with 19 bases in between. Germline CDR1 SGHRS, CDR2 YFSETQ. The CDR3 region is CASTERRGIGTEAFF. DNA of the CDR3: TGCGCCAGCACCGAACGTCGGGGGATTGGCACTGAAGCTTTCTTT.

This rearrangement joins TRBV27 to TRBJ1-5; D possibly corresponds to TRBD1 (5 bases). This CDR3 contains 14 residues. Deletions cut 1 base from V and 2 bases from J, with 6 bases between. Germline V lookup: CDR1 MNHEY, CDR2 SMNVEV (reference sequence). The CDR3 is CASSLWGGNQPQHF. The CDR3 coding sequence is TGTGCCAGCAGTTTATGGGGCGGCAATCAGCCCCAGCATTTT.

The chain combines TRBV30 with TRBJ2-7, with 8 bases identical to TRBD2. The CDR3 is made up of 14 amino acids. Germline loops: CDR1 GTSNPN, CDR2 SVGIG (reference sequence). Trimming at V came to 4 bases and at J to 3 bases, leaving 8 bases not matched to a gene. The CDR3 DNA sequence: TGTGCCTGGACCCCCGGGGGGGCGGGCTACGAGCAGTACTTC. This codes for CAWTPGGAGYEQYF.

V and J are TRBV2 and TRBJ1-1, with TRBD1 as a possible D gene (6 bases). The CDR3 has 13 amino acids. Germline V lookup: CDR1 SNHLY, CDR2 FYNNEI. V was cut by 5 bases and J by 1 base, with 8 bases left in between. The DNA of the CDR3 is TGTGCCAGCAGTCGAGGGGGGAACACTGAAGCTTTCTTT. Residues: CASSRGGNTEAFF.

The rearrangement joins TRBV2 to TRBJ2-1, with TRBD2 matching over 11 bases. This CDR3 is built from 16 residues. Per the germline V gene, CDR1 is SNHLY and CDR2 is FYNNEI. J lost 8 bases, V lost 6 bases, and 12 bases had no gene match. CDR3 nucleotide sequence: TGTGCCAGCAGAGAAAACACCGGGACTAGCGGCTATGAGCAGTTCTTC. Residues: CASRENTGTSGYEQFF.

V usage is TRBV6-2 or TRBV6-3 and J usage is TRBJ1-5, with TRBD1 as a possible D gene (6 bases). The CDR3 sequence is 14 residues long. The germline gives CDR1 MNHEY, CDR2 SVGEGT. Deletions cut 5 bases from V and 6 bases from J, with 14 bases between. DNA of the CDR3: TGTGCCAGCAGTCCCCGGACAGTACTTCAGCCCCAGCATTTT. Protein product: CASSPRTVLQPQHF.

The J gene is TRBJ2-5, the V gene TRBV11-2; D is ambiguous. The ends were cut back, 3 bases at V and 3 bases at J, with 5 bases in the middle. The CDR3 loop spans 12 amino acids. CDR1 and CDR2 (germline): SGHAT, FQNNGV. DNA for the CDR3: TGTGCCAGCAGCTTTCAGAAAGAGACCCAGTACTTC. Its protein product is CASSFQKETQYF.

The chain has TRBV30 and TRBJ1-1; D is uncertain. Trimming pared 3 bases from V and 12 bases from J, leaving 23 bases between. The CDR3 has 14 amino acids. CDR1 and CDR2 from the germline V gene are GTSNPN and SVGIG (reference sequence). The CDR3 coding sequence is TGTGCCTGGAGCCAAAAACCAGGTGCCCCGGGAACTTTCTTT. Amino acids: CAWSQKPGAPGTFF.

The chain joins TRBV7-9 to TRBJ2-1, with 12 positions matching TRBD2. V was pared by 5 bases and J by 6 bases, with 5 bases of the junction left unmatched. The CDR3 is made up of 15 amino acids. The germline V gene encodes CDR1 SEHNR and CDR2 FQNEAQ (reference sequence). The CDR3 loop reads CASSPSGGARNEQFF. The CDR3 region has the DNA TGTGCCAGCAGCCCTAGCGGGGGGGCGCGCAATGAGCAGTTCTTC.

The rearrangement joins TRBV6-5 to TRBJ1-6; 8 positions agree with TRBD1. The trim removed 6 bases at V and 1 base at J, leaving 2 bases unmatched. The germline gives CDR1 MNHEY, CDR2 SVGAGI. This CDR3 has 15 residues. CDR3 region: CASRRQGSYNSPLHF. DNA of the CDR3: TGTGCCAGCAGGCGACAGGGGTCCTATAATTCACCCCTCCACTTT.

This chain uses TRBV18 with TRBJ2-2; TRBD1 agrees at 7 bases. This CDR3 is built from 15 residues. Germline V gene sequence: CDR1 KGHSH, CDR2 LQKENI. Trimming at V came to 2 bases and at J to 3 bases, leaving 3 bases not matched to a gene. CDR3 DNA: TGTGCCAGCTCACCAGGGACAGTAGACACCGGGGAGCTGTTTTTT. Protein: CASSPGTVDTGELFF.

This rearrangement joins TRBV28 to TRBJ2-1; 11 positions agree with TRBD2. The V gene's germline CDR1 is MDHEN and CDR2 SYDVKM. V gave up 8 bases and J gave up 3 bases; unmatched junction bases: 3. This CDR3 is 14 amino acids long. The chain's CDR3 is CASASGRIYNEQFF. As DNA, the CDR3 is TGTGCCAGCGCTAGCGGGAGGATCTACAATGAGCAGTTCTTC.

For the CDR3, the DNA is TGTGCCAGCAGCTCCCTAGGCGGGGGTTACACAGATACGCAGTATTTT. Protein sequence: CASSSLGGGYTDTQYF. This sequence joins TRBV7-9 and TRBJ2-3; the match to TRBD2 covers 7 bases. The CDR3 runs to 16 residues. The V gene end was trimmed by 4 bases and the J gene end by 2 bases; junction bases not matched to a gene: 9. CDR1 and CDR2 from the germline V gene are SEHNR and FQNEAQ (reference sequence). The whole variable domain, remainder taken from reference TRBV7-9 and TRBJ2-3, is DTGVSQNPRHKITKRGQNVTFRCDPISEHNRLYWYRQTLGQGPEFLTYFQNEAQLEKSRLLSDRFSAERPKGSFSTLEIQRTEQGDSAMYLCASSSLGGGYTDTQYFGPGTRLTVL.

The chain is built from TRBV5-1 and TRBJ2-7; 7 nucleotides agree with TRBD1. Germline V gene sequence: CDR1 SGHRS, CDR2 YFSETQ. Germline trimming cut 4 bases from V and 1 base from J; bases unmatched to any gene: 5. The CDR3 spans 14 residues. The CDR3 DNA reads TGCGCCAGCAGCACCGGACAGGTATCCTACGAGCAGTACTTC. Amino acid sequence: CASSTGQVSYEQYF.

J is TRBJ2-2 and V is TRBV18, with 8 positions matching TRBD2. The V and J ends lost 3 bases and 2 bases, in that order; junction bases with no gene match: 5. Germline CDR1 and CDR2: KGHSH and LQKENI. CDR3 length: 16 residues. Here the CDR3 reads CASSPSSGGNTGELFF. The CDR3 DNA reads TGTGCCAGCTCACCGTCGAGCGGGGGAAACACCGGGGAGCTGTTTTTT.

The chain uses TRBV15 and TRBJ1-5; no firm D call. The CDR3 consists of 16 residues. V was shortened by 0 bases and J by 2 bases, with 11 bases between the two germline ends. CDR1 and CDR2 (germline): LNHNV, YYDKDF (reference sequence). The CDR3: CATSRDVYEGNQPQHF. The CDR3 nucleotides read TGTGCCACCAGCAGAGATGTTTATGAGGGCAATCAGCCCCAGCATTTT. Variable domain in full (rest from reference TRBV15 and TRBJ1-5): DAMVIQNPRYQVTQFGKPVTLSCSQTLNHNVMYWYQQKSSQAPKLLFHYYDKDFNNEADTPDNFQSRRPNTSFCFLDIRSPGLGDTAMYLCATSRDVYEGNQPQHFGDGTRLSIL.

The chain recombines TRBV5-1 with TRBJ1-5; D unresolved. The V end lost 0 bases, the J end lost 7 bases, and 11 bases lay between the germline ends. The CDR3 consists of 14 residues. CDR1 is SGHRS and CDR2 is YFSETQ in the germline V gene. This CDR3 reads CASSLGPEGQPQHF. The CDR3 DNA sequence: TGCGCCAGCAGCTTGGGGCCGGAGGGCCAGCCCCAGCATTTT.

This chain uses TRBV27 with TRBJ2-7, with TRBD1 matching 8 bases. Germline CDR1 reads MNHEY; CDR2 reads SMNVEV (reference sequence). This CDR3 is built from 16 residues. The V segment lost 4 bases and the J segment 4 bases; nucleotides outside the gene matches: 12. CDR3 DNA: TGTGCCAGCAGTTGGACAGGGATACCCCAAGTGTACGAGCAGTACTTC. Its protein product is CASSWTGIPQVYEQYF.

This clone was picked up one time. The chain employs TRBV7-5 and TRBJ2-1; TRBD2, the table's D call, lacks a check against the DNA. TRBV7-5 is noted as a pseudogene. This CDR3 region has 17 residues. CDR3 DNA: TGTGTCAGAAGCCTGGCCTTGGCCCGAGAGGTACGCAATGAGCAGTTCTTC. Translating gives CVRSLALAREVRNEQFF.

The chain links TRBV21-1 to TRBJ1-2; the table's D call, TRBD1, has no DNA check behind it. TRBV21-1 is given as a pseudogene. The CDR3 has 12 amino acids. The CDR3 spells CASSRQGYGYTF. The CDR3 DNA reads TGTGCCAGCAGCAGACAGGGTTACGGCTACACCTTC.